These 9 T cell receptor beta chains originate from one sample sequenced in a study of shared clonotypes between healthy human individuals. Libraries were prepared by immunoSEQ multiplex PCR; TCRdb keeps only in-frame clonotypes and omits some of them. The sample lists millions of clones; more than 85% were seen once. Material for sequencing was naive CD4+ T cells from PBMCs. As for subset: CD45RA+ positively selected. Receptor source: a man aged 18 to 35 in good health. Some clones in this sample may be carry-over from other donors' samples.

Concerning this clone itself: The same CDR3 also results from other DNA sequences found in this sample. This rearrangement joins TRBV7-2 to TRBJ2-7; D is unresolved. The ends were cut back, 1 base at V and 1 base at J, with 5 bases in the middle. Germline CDR1 is SGHTA and CDR2 is FQGNSA. The length of the CDR3 is 13 residues. CDR3 in DNA: TGTGCCAGCAGCTTAGGTCGGTCCTACGAGCAGTACTTC. Protein sequence: CASSLGRSYEQYF.

The chain recombines TRBV5-4 with TRBJ1-3; D uncertain. Trimming stripped 2 bases from V and 0 bases from J, with 9 bases between. The CDR3 spans 15 residues. CDR1 and CDR2 (germline): SGHNT, YYREEE (reference sequence). The CDR3 reads CASSFHAGSGNTIYF. In DNA, the CDR3 is TGTGCCAGCAGCTTCCACGCTGGCTCTGGAAACACCATATATTTT.

This sequence joins TRBV11-2 and TRBJ2-7; a weak D match, TRBD1 (9 bases). Germline loops: CDR1 SGHAT, CDR2 FQNNGV. The CDR3 runs 17 residues. Trimming stripped 5 bases from V and 1 base from J, with 21 bases between. The DNA of the CDR3 is TGTGCCAGCAGCCGACAGGGGGGCAGCGGGAGATCCTACGAGCAGTACTTC. Translated, it gives CASSRQGGSGRSYEQYF.

As to this clone: One end of the junction fails to match germline, which may point to a read error. The gene calls are TRBV7-9 and TRBJ2-7, with TRBD2 identical over 7 bases. Germline V gene lookup returns CDR1 SEHNR and CDR2 FQNEAQ (reference sequence). This CDR3 is built from 11 residues. CDR3 sequence reads: CASSPGGTASF. Written as DNA, the CDR3 is TGTGCCAGCAGCCCGGGGGGTACGGCCAGCTTC.

Regarding this clone: The sample has other DNA sequences that encode this CDR3 too. The V gene is TRBV20-1, the J gene TRBJ1-1; D possibly corresponds to TRBD1 (6 bases). The V gene lost 0 bases and the J gene lost 8 bases, with 7 bases spanning the gap. This CDR3 has 11 amino acids. The germline V gene encodes CDR1 DFQATT and CDR2 SNEGSKA (reference sequence). DNA of the CDR3: TGCAGTGCTAGAGACGACAGGGAAGCTTTCTTT. It translates to CSARDDREAFF.

The rearrangement joins TRBV5-1 to TRBJ2-7, with a possible D match to TRBD2 (7 bases). The V gene's germline CDR1 is SGHRS and CDR2 YFSETQ. This CDR3 is 13 amino acids long. The ends were cut back, 2 bases at V and 7 bases at J, with 13 bases in the middle. In nucleotides, the CDR3 is TGCGCCAGCAGCTTCGGGGGGCCCGGGGAGCAGTACTTC. It specifies CASSFGGPGEQYF.

Notes on this clone: Other DNA sequences of this sample code for an identical CDR3. The chain links TRBV2 to TRBJ1-2; 10 nucleotides agree with TRBD1. This CDR3 comprises 14 residues. Germline CDR1 and CDR2: SNHLY and FYNNEI. V trimming: 4 bases; J trimming: 13 bases; junction bases outside the gene matches: 12. CDR3 DNA: TGTGCCAGCAGTGGAACGCCGACAGGGGGCGTTAGCACCTTC. It yields the protein CASSGTPTGGVSTF.

The chain uses TRBV4-1 and TRBJ1-4; a weak D match, TRBD1 (6 bases). Trimming left V 4 bases short and J 5 bases short, with 17 bases between. Germline V CDR1 and CDR2: MGHRA, YSYEKL. The CDR3 sequence is 16 residues long. The CDR3 region is CASSLNNRVFNEKLFF. CDR3 nucleotides: TGCGCCAGCAGCCTGAATAACAGGGTCTTCAATGAAAAACTGTTTTTT.

The chain combines TRBV6-1 with TRBJ1-4; D is unresolved. Per germline, CDR1 MNHNS and CDR2 SASEGT. Trimming stripped 4 bases from V and 5 bases from J, with 2 bases between. The CDR3 has 11 amino acids. Here the CDR3 DNA reads TGTGCCAGCAGTGTGAATGAAAAACTGTTTTTT. It specifies CASSVNEKLFF.